The 2 T cell receptor beta chains given below trace back to one sample, sequenced in a study of PD-L1 blockade in urothelial cancer. Clones were read by immunoSEQ multiplex PCR, and TCRdb kept only the in-frame ones, dropping some. The sample holds about 100,000 clones, approximately 90% seen once. The material was PBMCs, obtained around atezolizumab (anti-PD-L1) treatment. The receptors originated from a woman of 80 years or more with urothelial cancer.

The genes are TRBV30 and TRBJ2-2; TRBD2 agrees at 8 bases. From germline, CDR1 is GTSNPN and CDR2 SVGIG (reference sequence). The J segment lost 4 bases and the V segment lost 2 bases, leaving 3 bases of the junction unmatched. CDR3 length: 14 amino acids. CDR3 DNA sequence: TGTGCCTGGAGTAGGGGGACTAGCACCGGGGAGCTGTTTTTT. It yields the protein CAWSRGTSTGELFF. The full variable domain, completed using reference TRBV30 and TRBJ2-2, is SQTIHQWPATLVQPVGSPLSLECTVEGTSNPNLYWYRQAAGRGLQLLFYSVGIGQISSEVPQNLSASRPQDRQFILSSKKLLLSDSGFYLCAWSRGTSTGELFFGEGSRLTVL.

The J gene is TRBJ2-3, the V gene TRBV29-1, with a possible D match to TRBD1 (5 bases). CDR1 is SQVTM and CDR2 is ANQGSEA in the germline V gene. V was pared by 1 base and J by 8 bases, with 16 bases between. The CDR3 is 14 amino acids. The CDR3 DNA reads TGCAGCGTTGAAGGTAGACAGATCTTAGGTACGCAGTATTTT. Amino acids: CSVEGRQILGTQYF.